The 8 T cell receptor beta chains below come from one sample, sequenced in a study of blood T cells in healthy people across ages (dated by TCRdb to 2013 to 2016). The library was obtained by 5' RACE. This sample was sequenced with an Illumina HiSeq 2500. A second PCR of roughly 6 to 11 cycles was run with a J-beta primer mix and a sample-barcoded 5' primer. TCRdb reprocessed the public reads (quality trimming at Q25 with fastp, clone calling with MiXCR) and kept in-frame beta chains. Rows with a matching CDR3 protein are joined into one entry that keeps the most common DNA and genes. Across this sample there are about 1.4 million distinct CDR3 sequences, with approximately 60% seen only once. Roughly 7% of the sample rests with the top ten. Sequenced material: blood. These receptors were obtained from a man aged 18 to 35 in good health.

Only a few counts were recorded for this clonotype. J is TRBJ1-6 and V is TRBV6-6; 7 bases map to TRBD1. J was trimmed by 7 bases and V by 5 bases; bases with no gene match: 2. CDR3 length: 13 amino acids. CDR1 is MNHNY, CDR2 SVGAGI, per germline (reference sequence). CDR3 sequence reads: CASSEGQNSPLHF. Written as DNA, the CDR3 is TGTGCCAGCAGTGAGGGACAGAATTCACCCCTCCACTTT.

The chain is built from TRBV6-2 or TRBV6-3 and TRBJ2-7; 11 positions agree with TRBD2. This CDR3 comprises 15 residues. V was clipped by 6 bases and J by 2 bases; unmatched bases: 6. Germline V gives CDR1 MNHEY, CDR2 SVGEGT. The chain's CDR3 is CASRLGTSGTYEQYF. CDR3 in DNA: TGTGCCAGCAGGCTAGGGACTAGCGGCACCTACGAGCAGTACTTC.

The chain carries TRBV7-2 and TRBJ2-1, with D tentatively TRBD1 (5 bases). CDR1 is SGHTA, CDR2 FQGNSA, per germline. The CDR3 length is 14 residues. V dropped 5 bases and J dropped 9 bases, with 17 bases sitting between them. Here the CDR3 reads CASSLGLAMGEQFF. In DNA, the CDR3 is TGTGCCAGCAGCCTGGGGCTGGCTATGGGTGAGCAGTTCTTC.

This clonotype was counted a single time. The V and J genes are TRBV2 and TRBJ2-7, with a possible D match to TRBD1 (5 bases). The assigned J gene may be wrong: the sequence end matches TRBJ2-5 better. Germline CDR1 SNHLY, CDR2 FYNNEI. The CDR3 extends over 15 amino acids. CDR3 region: CASSEWAGIQETQYF. The CDR3 bases are TGTGCCAGCAGTGAATGGGCAGGGATTCAAGAGACCCAGTACTTC.

The chain joins TRBV15 to TRBJ2-4; no definite D call. V was cut by 1 base and J by 5 bases, with 6 bases left in between. CDR3 length equals 13 residues. Germline lookup yields CDR1 LNHNV and CDR2 YYDKDF (reference sequence). This chain's CDR3 is CATSRAGENIQYF. CDR3 DNA sequence: TGTGCCACCAGCAGAGCTGGGGAAAACATTCAGTACTTC.

The chain joins TRBV21-1 to TRBJ2-3. TRBV21-1 is a known pseudogene. The CDR3 extends over 14 amino acids. The CDR3 nucleotides are TGTGCCAGCAGCAATCGCGCGGCGACAGATACGCAGTATTTT. Its protein product is CASSNRAATDTQYF.

This clonotype has only a few counts. The rearrangement links TRBV4-3 to TRBJ2-4; D gene uncertain. The J call may be wrong; the DNA end is better matched by TRBJ2-7. Looked up from germline, CDR1 is LGHNA and CDR2 is YSLEER. This CDR3 has 13 amino acids. In DNA, the CDR3 is TGCGCCAGCAGCCAAGATCTCGGCCTCGAGCAGTACTTC. Amino acid sequence: CASSQDLGLEQYF.

This clonotype has a handful of counts. V usage is TRBV4-2 and J usage is TRBJ2-1; 7 bases are a match to TRBD2. Germline loops: CDR1 LGHNA, CDR2 YNFKEQ. The V and J ends lost 3 bases and 12 bases, in that order; junction bases with no gene match: 2. This CDR3 comprises 11 residues. DNA for the CDR3: TGTGCCAGCAGCCACGGGGAGGGGCAGTTCTTC. Amino acids: CASSHGEGQFF.